What follows are 17 T cell receptor beta chains derived from one specimen sequenced in a study of cytomegalovirus exposure and HLA in healthy donors. Only in-frame clones appear in the TCRdb table, and some are missing; sequencing was by immunoSEQ multiplex PCR. The data hold 140,000 to 150,000 clones, with less than 95% observed a single time. Sequencing used PBMCs. All receptors come from a man between 18 and 35 years old in good health and CMV-seropositive.

The V call is TRBV2, the J call TRBJ2-4; 12 nucleotides agree with TRBD2. The CDR3 extends over 15 amino acids. V lost 6 bases and J lost 6; bases outside the gene matches: 6. Germline V gene sequence: CDR1 SNHLY, CDR2 FYNNEI. The CDR3 DNA is TGTGCCAGCAGGAGGACTAGCGGGATGGTAAACATTCAGTACTTC. Translated, it gives CASRRTSGMVNIQYF.

The J gene is TRBJ1-4, the V gene TRBV28; D might be TRBD1 (5 bases). Per the germline V gene, CDR1 is MDHEN and CDR2 is SYDVKM. This CDR3 is built from 14 residues. The V gene lost 2 bases and the J gene lost 4 bases, with 8 bases spanning the gap. The CDR3, as DNA: TGTGCCAGCAGTTTAAGACAGAATAATGAAAAACTGTTTTTT. This encodes CASSLRQNNEKLFF.

The chain is built from TRBV7-2 and TRBJ1-6; 9 nucleotides agree with TRBD1. The germline V gene has CDR1 SGHTA and CDR2 FQGNSA. The CDR3 totals 15 residues. J gave up 5 bases and V 4 bases, and 3 bases lay outside the gene matches. CDR3 residues: CASSSGQGNNSPLHF. As DNA, the CDR3 is TGTGCCAGCAGCTCTGGACAGGGGAATAATTCACCCCTCCACTTT.

V is TRBV19 and J is TRBJ1-3, with D possibly matching TRBD1 (6 bases). Germline V lookup: CDR1 LNHDA, CDR2 SQIVND (reference sequence). V dropped 5 bases and J dropped 3 bases, with 11 bases sitting between them. There are 14 residues in the CDR3. DNA of the CDR3: TGTGCCAGTAGTCTCAGGGGCTTTGGAAACACCATATATTTT. Translation: CASSLRGFGNTIYF.

V and J are TRBV5-1 and TRBJ2-7, with 8 bases identical to TRBD2. Per germline, CDR1 SGHRS and CDR2 YFSETQ. The CDR3 is 14 residues long. V trimming: 0 bases; J trimming: 3 bases; junction bases outside the gene matches: 2. This CDR3 reads CASSLGLAHYEQYF. The CDR3 region has the DNA TGCGCCAGCAGCTTGGGACTAGCGCACTACGAGCAGTACTTC. The full variable domain, completed using reference TRBV5-1 and TRBJ2-7, is KAGVTQTPRYLIKTRGQQVTLSCSPISGHRSVSWYQQTPGQGLQFLFEYFSETQRNKGNFPGRFSGRQFSNSRSEMNVSTLELGDSALYLCASSLGLAHYEQYFGPGTRLTVT.

The V call is TRBV6-1, the J call TRBJ2-7; D remains ambiguous. V was pared by 4 bases and J by 0 bases, with 7 bases between. The CDR3 covers 13 residues. Germline CDR1 reads MNHNS; CDR2 reads SASEGT. The CDR3 here is CASSVGPSYEQYF. The DNA for the CDR3 is TGTGCCAGCAGTGTGGGCCCCTCCTACGAGCAGTACTTC.

This chain links TRBV6-5 with TRBJ2-7; 9 bases agree with TRBD2. V trimming: 5 bases; J trimming: 6 bases; junction bases outside the gene matches: 5. Germline V gene lookup returns CDR1 MNHEY and CDR2 SVGAGI. This CDR3 contains 13 residues. CDR3 in amino acids: CASSRSGRSEQYF. The DNA of the CDR3 is TGTGCCAGCAGTCGTAGCGGGAGAAGCGAGCAGTACTTC.

The CDR3 here is CASLSPGGEKLFF. For the CDR3, the DNA is TGTGCCAGCCTATCACCCGGGGGTGAAAAACTGTTTTTT. The gene calls are TRBV2 and TRBJ1-4; possibly TRBD1 for D (5 bases). The CDR3 is 13 residues long. Trimming left V 8 bases short and J 7 bases short, with 14 bases between. Looked up from germline, CDR1 is SNHLY and CDR2 is FYNNEI.

The rearrangement uses TRBV11-2 and TRBJ2-5; D possibly corresponds to TRBD2 (5 bases). The CDR3 spans 16 residues. Trimming cost V 6 bases and J 2 bases, with 19 bases left between them. Germline CDR1 reads SGHAT; CDR2 reads FQNNGV. The CDR3 bases are TGTGCCAGCAGTCTGCGGGCCACCTTAAATCAAGAGACCCAGTACTTC. It codes for CASSLRATLNQETQYF. Full variable domain (rest looked up from reference TRBV11-2 and TRBJ2-5): EAGVAQSPRYKIIEKRQSVAFWCNPISGHATLYWYQQILGQGPKLLIQFQNNGVVDDSQLPKDRFSAERLKGVDSTLKIQPAKLEDSAVYLCASSLRATLNQETQYFGPGTRLLVL.

The CDR3 region has the DNA TGCGCCAGCAGCCCTGACAGGGTCTATGGCTACACCTTC. Protein: CASSPDRVYGYTF. The rearrangement uses TRBV5-1 and TRBJ1-2; 7 bases are a match to TRBD1. Losses at the gene ends were 4 bases for V and 4 bases for J; bases not matched to a gene: 4. The CDR3 contains 13 residues. Germline V gene sequence: CDR1 SGHRS, CDR2 YFSETQ.

The chain has TRBV28 and TRBJ2-7; 10 bases match TRBD2. V lost 4 bases and J lost 4; bases outside the gene matches: 19. CDR3 size: 19 residues. CDR1 is MDHEN, CDR2 SYDVKM, per germline. The CDR3 region has the DNA TGTGCCAGCAGTTCGTCGGTCAAAGCGGGAGGGCGGATCGCTTACGAGCAGTACTTC. Translation gives CASSSSVKAGGRIAYEQYF.

The chain couples TRBV6-5 to TRBJ2-7, with TRBD1 matching 9 bases. The trim removed 2 bases at V and 5 bases at J, leaving 7 bases unmatched. The germline V gene has CDR1 MNHEY and CDR2 SVGAGI. This CDR3 is built from 15 residues. The CDR3 DNA is TGTGCCAGCAGTTACACCCCACAGGGGGCAAACGAGCAGTACTTC. Its protein is CASSYTPQGANEQYF.

In its sample, this clone was seen once. This chain connects TRBV10-3 to TRBJ2-1; possibly TRBD2 for D (5 bases). The CDR3 totals 12 residues. Germline CDR1 and CDR2: ENHRY and SYGVKD. V lost 4 bases, J lost 10 bases, and 11 bases lay in between. The CDR3 sequence is CAISGSREEQFF. Here the CDR3 DNA reads TGTGCCATCAGTGGGTCTAGGGAGGAGCAGTTCTTC.

J is TRBJ2-7 and V is TRBV10-3, with TRBD1 matching 8 bases. The germline CDR1 and CDR2 sequences are ENHRY and SYGVKD. V lost 5 bases and J lost 6; bases outside the gene matches: 9. The CDR3 has 14 residues. Here the CDR3 reads CAISKDRAEGEQYF. In nucleotides, the CDR3 is TGTGCCATCAGTAAGGACAGGGCAGAGGGCGAGCAGTACTTC.

The chain couples TRBV4-1 to TRBJ2-2, with 12 bases that match TRBD2. The germline V gene has CDR1 MGHRA and CDR2 YSYEKL. Germline trimming cut 4 bases from V and 4 bases from J; bases unmatched to any gene: 4. The CDR3 is 16 residues long. The CDR3 DNA is TGCGCCAGCAGCCCTCGGACTAGCGGGATCACCGGGGAGCTGTTTTTT. It is translated as CASSPRTSGITGELFF.

The V and J genes are TRBV2 and TRBJ2-5, with 9 nucleotides matching TRBD2. Trimming cost V 2 bases and J 4 bases; bases outside gene matches: 5. The CDR3 sequence is 15 residues long. Germline CDR1 reads SNHLY; CDR2 reads FYNNEI. The CDR3 DNA reads TGTGCCAGCAGTGAATGGAGCGGGAGGACAGAGACCCAGTACTTC. Its protein product is CASSEWSGRTETQYF.

The gene calls are TRBV9 and TRBJ1-1, with 7 nucleotides matching TRBD1. Germline lookup yields CDR1 SGDLS and CDR2 YYNGEE. The CDR3 consists of 16 residues. After removal of 1 base from V and 2 bases from J, the junction contained 8 bases not matched to a gene. The DNA of the CDR3 is TGTGCCAGCAGCGTAAACGGGTACAGGGGAAACACTGAAGCTTTCTTT. Translated: CASSVNGYRGNTEAFF.